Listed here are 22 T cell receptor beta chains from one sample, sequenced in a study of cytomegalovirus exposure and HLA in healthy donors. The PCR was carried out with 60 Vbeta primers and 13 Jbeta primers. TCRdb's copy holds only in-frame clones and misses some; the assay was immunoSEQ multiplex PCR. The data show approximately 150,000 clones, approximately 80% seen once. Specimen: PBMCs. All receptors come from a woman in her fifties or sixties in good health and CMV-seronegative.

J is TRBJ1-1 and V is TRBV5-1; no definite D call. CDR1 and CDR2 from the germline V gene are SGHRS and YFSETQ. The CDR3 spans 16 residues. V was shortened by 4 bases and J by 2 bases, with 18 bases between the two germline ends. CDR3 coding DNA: TGCGCCAGCAGCCAGGATTTTAATCAGGTTAACACTGAAGCTTTCTTT. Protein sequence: CASSQDFNQVNTEAFF.

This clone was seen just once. DNA of the CDR3: TGTGCCAGCAGTCGGGACAGGGAGAAGAACTATGGCTACACCTTC. It translates to CASSRDREKNYGYTF. The rearrangement joins TRBV6-5 to TRBJ1-2; 9 bases are a match to TRBD1. V shed 5 bases, J shed 2 bases, and the junction held 6 bases outside the gene matches. Germline V gene sequence: CDR1 MNHEY, CDR2 SVGAGI. CDR3 size: 15 residues.

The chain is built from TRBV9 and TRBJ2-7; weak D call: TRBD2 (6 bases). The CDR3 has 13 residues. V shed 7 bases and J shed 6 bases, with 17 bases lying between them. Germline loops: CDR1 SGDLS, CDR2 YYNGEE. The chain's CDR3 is CASGGTAGTEQYF. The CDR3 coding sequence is TGTGCCAGCGGGGGGACTGCCGGAACCGAGCAGTACTTC.

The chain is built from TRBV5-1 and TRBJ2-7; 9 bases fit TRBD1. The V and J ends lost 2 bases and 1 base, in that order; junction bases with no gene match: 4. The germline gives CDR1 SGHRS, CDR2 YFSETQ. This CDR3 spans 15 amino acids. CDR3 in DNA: TGCGCCAGCAGCTTTGGGACAGGGCTGTCCTACGAGCAGTACTTC. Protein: CASSFGTGLSYEQYF.

The CDR3 protein is CASSPEGQGAAGYTF. The CDR3 bases are TGTGCCAGCTCACCTGAAGGACAGGGGGCAGCTGGCTACACCTTC. The V call is TRBV18, the J call TRBJ1-2; 11 positions match TRBD1. Germline CDR1 KGHSH, CDR2 LQKENI. The CDR3 runs to 15 residues. Trimming removed 3 bases from V and 7 bases from J; junction bases left unmatched: 7. The full variable domain, its missing parts supplied by reference TRBV18 and TRBJ1-2, is NAGVMQNPRHLVRRRGQEARLRCSPMKGHSHVYWYRQLPEEGLKFMVYLQKENIIDESGMPKERFSAEFPKEGPSILRIQQVVRGDSAAYFCASSPEGQGAAGYTFGSGTRLTVV.

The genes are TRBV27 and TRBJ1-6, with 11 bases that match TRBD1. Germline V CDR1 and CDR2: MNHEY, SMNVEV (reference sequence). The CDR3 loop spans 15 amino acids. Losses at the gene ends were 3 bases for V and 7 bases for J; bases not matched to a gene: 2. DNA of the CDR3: TGTGCCAGCAGTTTCGGGACAGGGGGAAATTCACCCCTCCACTTT. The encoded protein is CASSFGTGGNSPLHF.

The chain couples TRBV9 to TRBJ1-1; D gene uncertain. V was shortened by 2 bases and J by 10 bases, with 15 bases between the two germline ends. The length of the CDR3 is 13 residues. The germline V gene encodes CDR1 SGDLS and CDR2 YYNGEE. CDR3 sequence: CASSVEGGGRAFF. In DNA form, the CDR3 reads TGTGCCAGCAGCGTTGAGGGTGGCGGACGAGCTTTCTTT.

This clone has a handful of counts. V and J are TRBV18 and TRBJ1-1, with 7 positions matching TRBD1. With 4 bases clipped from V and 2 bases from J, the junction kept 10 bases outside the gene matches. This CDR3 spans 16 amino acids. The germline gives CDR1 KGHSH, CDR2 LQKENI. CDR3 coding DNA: TGTGCCAGCTCACTCACCTTTACAGGGGTCAACACTGAAGCTTTCTTT. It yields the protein CASSLTFTGVNTEAFF.

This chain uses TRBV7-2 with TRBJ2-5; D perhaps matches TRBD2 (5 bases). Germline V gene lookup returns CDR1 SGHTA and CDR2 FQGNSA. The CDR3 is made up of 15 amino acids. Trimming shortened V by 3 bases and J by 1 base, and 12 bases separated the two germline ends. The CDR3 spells CASSLVGVGQETQYF. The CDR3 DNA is TGTGCCAGCAGCTTGGTGGGAGTGGGCCAAGAGACCCAGTACTTC.

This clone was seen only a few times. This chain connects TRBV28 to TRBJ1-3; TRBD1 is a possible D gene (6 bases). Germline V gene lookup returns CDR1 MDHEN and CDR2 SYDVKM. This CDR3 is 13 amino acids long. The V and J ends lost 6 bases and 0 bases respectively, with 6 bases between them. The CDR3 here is CASRDSSGNTIYF. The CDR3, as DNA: TGTGCCAGCAGGGACAGCTCTGGAAACACCATATATTTT.

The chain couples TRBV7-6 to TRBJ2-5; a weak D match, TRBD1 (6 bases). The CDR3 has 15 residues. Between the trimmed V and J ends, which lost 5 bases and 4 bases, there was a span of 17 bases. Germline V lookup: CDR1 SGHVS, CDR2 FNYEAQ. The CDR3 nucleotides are TGTGCCAGCAGCCGCACAATAGGGGGAAGAGAGACCCAGTACTTC. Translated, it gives CASSRTIGGRETQYF. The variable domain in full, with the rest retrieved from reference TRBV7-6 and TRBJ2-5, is GAGVSQSPRYKVTKRGQDVALRCDPISGHVSLYWYRQALGQGPEFLTYFNYEAQQDKSGLPNDRFSAERPEGSISTLTIQRTEQRDSAMYRCASSRTIGGRETQYFGPGTRLLVL.

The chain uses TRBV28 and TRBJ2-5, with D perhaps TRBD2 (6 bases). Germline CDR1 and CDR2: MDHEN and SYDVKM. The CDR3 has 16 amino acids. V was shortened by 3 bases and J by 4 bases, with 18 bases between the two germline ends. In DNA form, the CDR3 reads TGTGCCAGCAGTTTTACGGGGGTCGTCGGTCGAGAGACCCAGTACTTC. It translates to CASSFTGVVGRETQYF.

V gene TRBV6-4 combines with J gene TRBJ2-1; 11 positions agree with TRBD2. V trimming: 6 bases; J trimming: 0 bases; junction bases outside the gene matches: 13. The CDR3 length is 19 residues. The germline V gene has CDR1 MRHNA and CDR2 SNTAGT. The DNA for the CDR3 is TGTGCCAGCAGCGCCTGGGGGCTAGCGGGAGGCCTCTCCTACAATGAGCAGTTCTTC. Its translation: CASSAWGLAGGLSYNEQFF.

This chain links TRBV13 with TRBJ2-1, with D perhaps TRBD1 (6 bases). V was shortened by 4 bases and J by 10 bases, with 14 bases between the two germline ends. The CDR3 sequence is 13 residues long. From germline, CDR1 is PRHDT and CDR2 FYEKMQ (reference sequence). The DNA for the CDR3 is TGTGCCAGCAGCTCACAGGGAGATGGGGAGCAGTTCTTC. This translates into CASSSQGDGEQFF.

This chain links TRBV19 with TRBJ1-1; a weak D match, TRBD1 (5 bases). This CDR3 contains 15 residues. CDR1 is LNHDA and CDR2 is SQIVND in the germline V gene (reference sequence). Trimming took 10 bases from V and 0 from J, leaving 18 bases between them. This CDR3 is CATAYPQGLNTEAFF. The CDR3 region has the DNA TGTGCCACCGCATACCCCCAGGGCCTGAACACTGAAGCTTTCTTT.

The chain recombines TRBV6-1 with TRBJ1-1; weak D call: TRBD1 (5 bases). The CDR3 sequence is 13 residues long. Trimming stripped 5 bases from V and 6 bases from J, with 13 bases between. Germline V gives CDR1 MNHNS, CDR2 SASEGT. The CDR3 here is CASSPLRGAEAFF. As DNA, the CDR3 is TGTGCCAGCAGTCCTCTAAGGGGTGCTGAAGCTTTCTTT.

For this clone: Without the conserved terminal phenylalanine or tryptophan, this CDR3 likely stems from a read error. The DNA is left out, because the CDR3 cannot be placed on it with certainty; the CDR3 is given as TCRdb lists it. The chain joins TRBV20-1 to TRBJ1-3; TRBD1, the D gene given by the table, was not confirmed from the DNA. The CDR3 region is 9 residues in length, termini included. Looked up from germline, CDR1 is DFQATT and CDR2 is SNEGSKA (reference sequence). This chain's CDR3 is CSADRGKND.

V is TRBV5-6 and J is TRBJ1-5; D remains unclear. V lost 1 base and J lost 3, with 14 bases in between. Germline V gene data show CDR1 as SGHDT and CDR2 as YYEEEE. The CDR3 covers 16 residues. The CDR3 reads CASSLSRREPNQPQHF. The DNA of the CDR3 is TGTGCCAGCAGCTTGTCCCGACGGGAGCCCAATCAGCCCCAGCATTTT. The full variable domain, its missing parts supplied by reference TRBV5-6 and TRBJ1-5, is DAGVTQSPTHLIKTRGQQVTLRCSPKSGHDTVSWYQQALGQGPQFIFQYYEEEERQRGNFPDRFSGHQFPNYSSELNVNALLLGDSALYLCASSLSRREPNQPQHFGDGTRLSIL.

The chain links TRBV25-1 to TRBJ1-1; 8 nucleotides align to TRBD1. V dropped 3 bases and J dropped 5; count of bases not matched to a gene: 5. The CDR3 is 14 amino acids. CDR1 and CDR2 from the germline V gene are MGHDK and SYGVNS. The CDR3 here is CASSEDRVVTEAFF. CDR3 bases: TGTGCCAGCAGTGAGGACAGGGTGGTTACTGAAGCTTTCTTT.

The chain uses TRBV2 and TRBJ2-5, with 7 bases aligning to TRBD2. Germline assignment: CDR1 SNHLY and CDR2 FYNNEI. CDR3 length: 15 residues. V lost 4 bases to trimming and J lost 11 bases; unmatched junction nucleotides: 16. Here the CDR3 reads CASSVLDPTAGEQYF. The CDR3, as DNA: TGTGCCAGCAGTGTGCTAGACCCCACTGCGGGAGAGCAGTACTTC.

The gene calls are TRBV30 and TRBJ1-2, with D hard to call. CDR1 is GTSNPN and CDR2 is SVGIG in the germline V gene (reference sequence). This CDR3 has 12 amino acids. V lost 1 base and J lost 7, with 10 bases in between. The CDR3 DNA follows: TGTGCCTGGAGTGGCGGAGGAGCTGGCTACACCTTC. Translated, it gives CAWSGGGAGYTF.

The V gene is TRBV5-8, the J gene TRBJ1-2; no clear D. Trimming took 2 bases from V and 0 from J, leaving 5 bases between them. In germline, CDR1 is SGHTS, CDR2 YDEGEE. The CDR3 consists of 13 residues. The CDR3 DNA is TGTGCCAGCAGCTTCCCAACTAACTATGGCTACACCTTC. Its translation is CASSFPTNYGYTF. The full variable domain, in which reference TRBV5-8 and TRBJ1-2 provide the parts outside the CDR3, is EAGVTQSPTHLIKTRGQQATLRCSPISGHTSVYWYQQALGLGLQFLLWYDEGEERNRGNFPPRFSGRQFPNYSSELNVNALELEDSALYLCASSFPTNYGYTFGSGTRLTVV.